Below, 3 T cell receptor beta chains from the same sample are listed, as sequenced in a study of OX40 agonist ivuxolimab in advanced cancers. Only in-frame clones appear in the TCRdb table, and some are missing; sequencing was by immunoSEQ multiplex PCR. Of 69,000 or so clones in the sample, 75% to 90% were seen once. The material was CD4+ or CD8+ T cells sorted from blood, obtained in a trial of the OX40 agonist ivuxolimab. All receptors come from an adult with an advanced solid tumor such as melanoma, head and neck, liver or kidney cancer.

V and J are TRBV18 and TRBJ2-4; weak D call: TRBD2 (5 bases). CDR3 length: 14 amino acids. Germline CDR1 reads KGHSH; CDR2 reads LQKENI. V shed 4 bases and J shed 3 bases, with 10 bases lying between them. DNA of the CDR3: TGTGCCAGCTCACGAGAGGGAAGCAAAAACATTCAGTACTTC. The encoded protein is CASSREGSKNIQYF. Combining the CDR3 with reference TRBV18 and TRBJ2-4 gives the whole variable domain NAGVMQNPRHLVRRRGQEARLRCSPMKGHSHVYWYRQLPEEGLKFMVYLQKENIIDESGMPKERFSAEFPKEGPSILRIQQVVRGDSAAYFCASSREGSKNIQYFGAGTRLSVL.

The CDR3 DNA reads as TGTGCCAGCAGTTTTATATTTTTGAACACTGAAGCTTTCTTT. Encoded protein: CASSFIFLNTEAFF. The V and J genes are TRBV28 and TRBJ1-1; D gene ambiguous. Trimming left V 3 bases short and J 0 bases short, with 8 bases between. From germline, CDR1 is MDHEN and CDR2 SYDVKM. The CDR3 spans 14 residues.

The chain has TRBV4-3 and TRBJ1-5, with 7 bases that match TRBD1. This CDR3 contains 16 residues. Per germline, CDR1 LGHNA and CDR2 YSLEER. V shed 4 bases, J shed 0 bases, and the junction held 6 bases outside the gene matches. In DNA form, the CDR3 reads TGCGCCAGCAGCCCTCGGACAGGTTATAGCAATCAGCCCCAGCATTTT. It encodes CASSPRTGYSNQPQHF.